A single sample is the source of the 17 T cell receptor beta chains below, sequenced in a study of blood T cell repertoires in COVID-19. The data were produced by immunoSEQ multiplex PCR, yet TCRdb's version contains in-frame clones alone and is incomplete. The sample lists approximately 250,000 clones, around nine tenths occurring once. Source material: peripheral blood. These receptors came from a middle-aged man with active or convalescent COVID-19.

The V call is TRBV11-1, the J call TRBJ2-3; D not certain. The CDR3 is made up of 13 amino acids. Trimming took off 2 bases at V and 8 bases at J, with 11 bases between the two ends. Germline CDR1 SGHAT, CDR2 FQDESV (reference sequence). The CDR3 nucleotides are TGTGCCAGCAGCTTACGTGAAACGGGTACGCAGTATTTT. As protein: CASSLRETGTQYF.

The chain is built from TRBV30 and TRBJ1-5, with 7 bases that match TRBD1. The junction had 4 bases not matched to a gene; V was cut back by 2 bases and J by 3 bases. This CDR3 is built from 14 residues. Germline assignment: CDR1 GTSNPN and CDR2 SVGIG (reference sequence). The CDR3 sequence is CAWSSTGINQPQHF. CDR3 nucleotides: TGTGCCTGGAGTTCGACAGGGATCAATCAGCCCCAGCATTTT.

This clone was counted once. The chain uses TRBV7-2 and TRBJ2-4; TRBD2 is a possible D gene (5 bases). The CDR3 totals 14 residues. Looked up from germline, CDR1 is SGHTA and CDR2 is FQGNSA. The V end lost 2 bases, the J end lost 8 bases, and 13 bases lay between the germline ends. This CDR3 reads CASSLSSRRDIQYF. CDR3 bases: TGTGCCAGCAGCTTATCAAGTAGGCGGGACATTCAGTACTTC.

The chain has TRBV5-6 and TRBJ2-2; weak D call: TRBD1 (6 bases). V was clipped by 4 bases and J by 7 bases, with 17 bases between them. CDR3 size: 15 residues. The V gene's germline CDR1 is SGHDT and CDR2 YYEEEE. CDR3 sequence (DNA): TGTGCCAGCAGCGGAAAACAGGGATTTGACGGGGAGCTGTTTTTT. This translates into CASSGKQGFDGELFF.

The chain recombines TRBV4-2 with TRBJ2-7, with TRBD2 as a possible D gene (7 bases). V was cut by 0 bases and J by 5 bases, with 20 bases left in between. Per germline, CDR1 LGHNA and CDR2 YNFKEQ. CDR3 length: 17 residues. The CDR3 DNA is TGTGCCAGCAGCCAAGAAGCCCCCCGGGGGGCGGCCAACGAGCAGTACTTC. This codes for CASSQEAPRGAANEQYF.

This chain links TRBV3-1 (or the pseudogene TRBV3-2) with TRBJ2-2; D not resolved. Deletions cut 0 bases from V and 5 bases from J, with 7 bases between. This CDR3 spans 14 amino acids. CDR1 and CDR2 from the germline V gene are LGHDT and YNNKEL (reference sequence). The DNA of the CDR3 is TGTGCCAGCAGCCAAGATCCCCTAACCGGGGAGCTGTTTTTT. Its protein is CASSQDPLTGELFF.

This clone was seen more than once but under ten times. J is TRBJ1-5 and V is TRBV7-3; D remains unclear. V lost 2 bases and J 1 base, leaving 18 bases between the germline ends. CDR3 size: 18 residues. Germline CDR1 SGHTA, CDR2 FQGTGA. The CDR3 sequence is CASSLGSGMVQSNQPQHF. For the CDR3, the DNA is TGTGCCAGCAGCTTAGGCTCAGGAATGGTACAAAGCAATCAGCCCCAGCATTTT.

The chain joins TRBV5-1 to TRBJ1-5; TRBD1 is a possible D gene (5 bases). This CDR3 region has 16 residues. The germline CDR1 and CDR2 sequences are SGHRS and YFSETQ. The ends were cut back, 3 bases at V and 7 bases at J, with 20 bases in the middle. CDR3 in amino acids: CASSWGRSRTNQPQHF. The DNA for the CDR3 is TGCGCCAGCAGCTGGGGGAGGTCGAGGACTAACCAGCCCCAGCATTTT.

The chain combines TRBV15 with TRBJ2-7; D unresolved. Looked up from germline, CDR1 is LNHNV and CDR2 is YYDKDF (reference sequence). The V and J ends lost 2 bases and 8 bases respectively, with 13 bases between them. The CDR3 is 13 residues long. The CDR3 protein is CATSRPEVKKQYF. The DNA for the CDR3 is TGTGCCACCAGCAGACCAGAAGTGAAGAAGCAGTACTTC. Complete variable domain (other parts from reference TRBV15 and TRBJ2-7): DAMVIQNPRYQVTQFGKPVTLSCSQTLNHNVMYWYQQKSSQAPKLLFHYYDKDFNNEADTPDNFQSRRPNTSFCFLDIRSPGLGDTAMYLCATSRPEVKKQYFGPGTRLTVT.

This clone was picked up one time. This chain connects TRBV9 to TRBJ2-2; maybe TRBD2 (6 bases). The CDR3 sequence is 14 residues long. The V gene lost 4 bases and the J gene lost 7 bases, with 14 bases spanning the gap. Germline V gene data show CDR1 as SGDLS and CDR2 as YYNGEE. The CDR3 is CASSPGTANGELFF. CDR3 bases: TGTGCCAGCAGCCCGGGGACTGCCAACGGGGAGCTGTTTTTT.

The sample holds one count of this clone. Here the CDR3 DNA reads TGCAGTGCACCCCGGGGAAGTGAGCAGTTCTTC. This sequence encodes CSAPRGSEQFF. This chain connects TRBV20-1 to TRBJ2-1; D may be TRBD2 (5 bases). This CDR3 is built from 11 residues. The V gene's germline CDR1 is DFQATT and CDR2 SNEGSKA (reference sequence). Deletions cut 6 bases from V and 9 bases from J, with 12 bases between.

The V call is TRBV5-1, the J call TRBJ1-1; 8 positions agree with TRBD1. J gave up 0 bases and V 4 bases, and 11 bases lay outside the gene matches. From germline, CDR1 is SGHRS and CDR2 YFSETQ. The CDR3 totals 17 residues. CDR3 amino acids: CASSPGQETTLNTEAFF. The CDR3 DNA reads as TGCGCCAGCAGCCCGGGACAGGAGACCACCCTGAACACTGAAGCTTTCTTT.

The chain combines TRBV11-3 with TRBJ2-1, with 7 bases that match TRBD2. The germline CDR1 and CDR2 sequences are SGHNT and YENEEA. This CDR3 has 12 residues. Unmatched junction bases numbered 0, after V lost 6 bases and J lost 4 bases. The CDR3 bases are TGTGCCAGCAGGGGAGGGTACAATGAGCAGTTCTTC. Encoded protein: CASRGGYNEQFF.

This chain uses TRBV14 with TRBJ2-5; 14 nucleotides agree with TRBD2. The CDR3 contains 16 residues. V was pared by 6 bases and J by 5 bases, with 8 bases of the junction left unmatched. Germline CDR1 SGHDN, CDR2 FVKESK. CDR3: CASRPTSGGAEETQYF. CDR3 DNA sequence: TGTGCCAGCAGGCCGACTAGCGGGGGGGCCGAGGAGACCCAGTACTTC.

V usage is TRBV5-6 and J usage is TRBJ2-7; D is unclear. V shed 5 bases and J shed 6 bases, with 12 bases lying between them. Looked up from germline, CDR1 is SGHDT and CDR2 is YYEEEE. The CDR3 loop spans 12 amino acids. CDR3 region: CASSFVSGEQYF. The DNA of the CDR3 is TGTGCCAGCAGTTTTGTCTCGGGCGAGCAGTACTTC.

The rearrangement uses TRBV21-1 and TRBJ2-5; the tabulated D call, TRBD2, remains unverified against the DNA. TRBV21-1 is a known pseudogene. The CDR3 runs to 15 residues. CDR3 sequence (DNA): TGTGCCAGCAGCAAAGTTGCAGGGGAGGGGGAGACCCAGTACTTC. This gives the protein CASSKVAGEGETQYF.

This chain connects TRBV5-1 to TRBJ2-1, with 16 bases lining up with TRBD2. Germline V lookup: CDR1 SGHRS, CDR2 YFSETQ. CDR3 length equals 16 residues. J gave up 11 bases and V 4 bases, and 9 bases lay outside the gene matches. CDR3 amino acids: CASSPGTSGGASKQFF. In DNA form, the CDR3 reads TGCGCCAGCAGCCCAGGGACTAGCGGGGGGGCCAGTAAGCAGTTCTTC. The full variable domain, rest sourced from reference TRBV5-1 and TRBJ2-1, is KAGVTQTPRYLIKTRGQQVTLSCSPISGHRSVSWYQQTPGQGLQFLFEYFSETQRNKGNFPGRFSGRQFSNSRSEMNVSTLELGDSALYLCASSPGTSGGASKQFFGPGTRLTVL.